Presented here are 6 T cell receptor beta chains from one specimen sequenced in a study of blood T cell repertoires in COVID-19. The repertoire was sequenced with immunoSEQ multiplex PCR; TCRdb's copy has only in-frame clones and lacks some. This table holds approximately 350,000 clones, around 89% found once. The source material was PBMCs or T cells enriched from blood (not recorded which). These receptor sequences come from a man between 18 and 29 years old who had recovered from COVID-19.

This chain connects TRBV9 to TRBJ2-5; 9 positions match TRBD2. The germline V gene has CDR1 SGDLS and CDR2 YYNGEE. V gave up 8 bases and J gave up 3 bases; unmatched junction bases: 8. The length of the CDR3 is 14 residues. CDR3 loop: CASNSGGQKETQYF. DNA of the CDR3: TGTGCCAGTAATAGCGGGGGTCAAAAAGAGACCCAGTACTTC.

The chain couples TRBV19 to TRBJ1-5, with TRBD1 matching 7 bases. Germline CDR1 and CDR2: LNHDA and SQIVND (reference sequence). J was trimmed by 2 bases and V by 1 base; bases with no gene match: 11. The CDR3 has 18 amino acids. CDR3 in amino acids: CASSIGIATGSRNQPQHF. In DNA form, the CDR3 reads TGTGCCAGTAGTATAGGGATAGCGACAGGGAGTCGCAATCAGCCCCAGCATTTT.

This rearrangement joins TRBV7-9 to TRBJ1-2, with a possible D match to TRBD1 (5 bases). The CDR3 is 11 amino acids. Trimming removed 4 bases at V and 7 bases at J, with 7 bases between. Germline loops: CDR1 SEHNR, CDR2 FQNEAQ (reference sequence). CDR3 region: CASSSGFGYTF. The DNA for the CDR3 is TGTGCCAGCAGCTCAGGGTTTGGCTACACCTTC.

The V call is TRBV2, the J call TRBJ2-1, with 9 nucleotides matching TRBD2. Looked up from germline, CDR1 is SNHLY and CDR2 is FYNNEI. Trimming at V came to 0 bases and at J to 4 bases, leaving 7 bases not matched to a gene. The CDR3 runs to 17 residues. CDR3 coding DNA: TGTGCCAGCAGTGAAGCAGGCGGGCTAGCGGGGTACAATGAGCAGTTCTTC. Its translation is CASSEAGGLAGYNEQFF.

V usage is TRBV6-6 and J usage is TRBJ2-3; the D gene is possibly TRBD2 (5 bases). The CDR3 extends over 14 amino acids. Deletions cut 2 bases from V and 5 bases from J, with 11 bases between. Germline CDR1 MNHNY, CDR2 SVGAGI (reference sequence). CDR3 amino acids: CASSYGETVDTQYF. The CDR3 DNA follows: TGTGCCAGCAGTTACGGGGAGACGGTAGATACGCAGTATTTT.

The chain links TRBV6-5 to TRBJ1-2, with D possibly being TRBD1 (5 bases). V lost 6 bases and J lost 7, with 12 bases in between. The CDR3 length is 12 residues. Germline CDR1 MNHEY, CDR2 SVGAGI. For the CDR3, the DNA is TGTGCCAGCAGGAGTTCAGGGTTTGGCTACACCTTC. It is translated as CASRSSGFGYTF.